This T cell receptor (beta chain) was documented in a study of blood T cells in healthy people across ages. The use of a sample-barcoded 5' primer and a J-beta primer mix characterized a second PCR of roughly 6 to 11 cycles. Paired-end reads containing CDR3 totaled no fewer than 3 million for each sample. TCRdb recomputed calls from the 5' RACE reads with MiXCR, one row per CDR3 protein. The sample records hundreds of thousands of distinct CDR3 sequences, roughly 25% being singletons. Trimming took 2 bases from V and 5 from J, leaving 9 bases between them. This CDR3 contains 13 residues. Germline V lookup: CDR1 MNHEY, CDR2 SMNVEV (reference sequence). The sample was also linked to a second study, of T cells of mothers and their children.

The TCR was taken from a boy aged 5-17 years in good health. Input material: blood. The chain couples TRBV27 to TRBJ2-5; D not resolved. CDR3 bases: TGTGCCAGCAGTTTAAGCGCGTGGGAGACCCAGTACTTC. This translates into CASSLSAWETQYF.